This entry features one TCR beta chain sequence. Its antigen is unidentified. Then a second PCR, running about 6 to 12 cycles, was carried out with a sample-barcoded 5' primer and a J-beta primer mix. Each of the samples gave a minimum of 2.5 million paired-end reads that contained CDR3. TCRdb recomputed calls from the 5' RACE reads with MiXCR, one row per CDR3 protein. The profile shows 1,500,000 or so distinct CDR3 sequences, around 59% of them singletons. Drawing of peripheral blood yielded 8.5 to 10 milliliters from each donor. The sample originates from a study of blood T cells in healthy people across ages. Study findings and constraints: Strong correlation was found linking TCR beta diversity to naive T cell percentage. PBMCs went unsorted, and a conclusive naive versus antigen-experienced comparison was therefore prevented.

The germline V gene has CDR1 MNHEY and CDR2 SMNVEV (reference sequence). This CDR3 comprises 15 residues. V trimming: 6 bases; J trimming: 4 bases; junction bases outside the gene matches: 8. V and J are TRBV27 and TRBJ1-2, with 10 bases that match TRBD1. Sequenced input: blood. The clonotype comes from a man younger than 35 in good health. CDR3 protein: CASSYDRGLGYGYTF. As DNA, the CDR3 is TGTGCCAGCAGCTATGACAGGGGGCTAGGCTATGGCTACACCTTC.